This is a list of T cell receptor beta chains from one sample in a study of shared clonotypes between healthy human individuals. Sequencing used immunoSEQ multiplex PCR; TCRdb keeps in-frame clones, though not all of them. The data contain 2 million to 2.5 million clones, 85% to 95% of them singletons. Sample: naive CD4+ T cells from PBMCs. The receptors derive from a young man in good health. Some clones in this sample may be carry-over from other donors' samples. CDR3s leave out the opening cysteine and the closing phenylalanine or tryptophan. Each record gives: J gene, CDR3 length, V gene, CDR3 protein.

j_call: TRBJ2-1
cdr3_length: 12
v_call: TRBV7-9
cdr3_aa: ASSFVDLYNEQF

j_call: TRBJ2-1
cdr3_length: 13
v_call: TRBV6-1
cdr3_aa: ASSERAGSYNEQF

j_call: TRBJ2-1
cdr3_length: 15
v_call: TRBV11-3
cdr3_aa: ASSFGLAVVAYNEQF

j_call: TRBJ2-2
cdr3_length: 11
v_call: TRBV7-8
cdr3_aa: ASREQGPGELF

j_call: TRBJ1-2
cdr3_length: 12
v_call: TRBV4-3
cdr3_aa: ASSQESGAFGYT

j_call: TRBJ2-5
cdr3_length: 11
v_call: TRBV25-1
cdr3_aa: ASSGRGIGTQY

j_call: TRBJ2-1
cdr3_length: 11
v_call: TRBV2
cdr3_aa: ASSSPQLNEQF

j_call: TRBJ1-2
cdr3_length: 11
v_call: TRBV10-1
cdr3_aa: ASSESGHYGYT

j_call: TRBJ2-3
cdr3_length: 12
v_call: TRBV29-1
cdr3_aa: SVVRRFSTDTQY

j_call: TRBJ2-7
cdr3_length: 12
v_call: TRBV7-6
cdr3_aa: ASSSDRGPYEQY

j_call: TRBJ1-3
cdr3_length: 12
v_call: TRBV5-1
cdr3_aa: ASSQGTAGNTIY

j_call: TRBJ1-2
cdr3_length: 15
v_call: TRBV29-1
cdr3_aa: SVAFVALGGGLSGYT

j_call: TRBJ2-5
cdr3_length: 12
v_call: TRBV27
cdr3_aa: ASSFRLAGETQY

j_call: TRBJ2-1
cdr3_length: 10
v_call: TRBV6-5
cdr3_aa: ASSYDWDKQF

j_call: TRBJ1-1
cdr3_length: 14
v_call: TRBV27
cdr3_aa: ASTYTGGRLHTEAF

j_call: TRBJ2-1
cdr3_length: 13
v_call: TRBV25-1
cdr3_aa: ASSDQGLSYNEQF

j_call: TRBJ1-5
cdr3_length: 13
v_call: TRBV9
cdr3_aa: ASSGDSHSNQPQH

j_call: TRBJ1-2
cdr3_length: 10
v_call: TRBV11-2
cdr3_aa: ASSARGGGYT

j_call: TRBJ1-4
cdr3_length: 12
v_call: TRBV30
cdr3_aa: AWSVALPTGSVF

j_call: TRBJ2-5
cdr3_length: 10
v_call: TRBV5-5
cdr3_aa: ASSPVGETQY

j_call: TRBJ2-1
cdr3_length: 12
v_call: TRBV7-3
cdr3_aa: ASSLSSSLNEQF

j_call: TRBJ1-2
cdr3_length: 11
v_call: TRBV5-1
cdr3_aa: ASSLAEGYGYT

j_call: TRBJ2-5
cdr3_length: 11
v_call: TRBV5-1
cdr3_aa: ASSLDTPETQY

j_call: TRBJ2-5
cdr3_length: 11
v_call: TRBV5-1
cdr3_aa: ASSKGVQETQY

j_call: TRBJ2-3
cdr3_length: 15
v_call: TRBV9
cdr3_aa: ASSVGLLARLTDTQY

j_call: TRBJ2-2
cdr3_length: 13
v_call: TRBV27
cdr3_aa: ASSTDRGRSGELF

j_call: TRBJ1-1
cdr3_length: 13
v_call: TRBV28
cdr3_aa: ASSLWGRQNTEAF

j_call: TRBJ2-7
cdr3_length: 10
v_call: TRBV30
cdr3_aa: AWTLSRYEQY

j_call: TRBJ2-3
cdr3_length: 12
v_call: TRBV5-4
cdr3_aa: ASSGLAGTDTQY

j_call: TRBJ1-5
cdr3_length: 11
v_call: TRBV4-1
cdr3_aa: ASSQLPGGPQH

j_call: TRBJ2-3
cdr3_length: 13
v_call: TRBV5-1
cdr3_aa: ASVGAGGRTDTQY

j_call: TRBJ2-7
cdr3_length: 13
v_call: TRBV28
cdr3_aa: ASSPIGRMIYEQY

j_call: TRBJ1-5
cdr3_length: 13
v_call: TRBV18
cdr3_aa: ASSPRTGADQPQH

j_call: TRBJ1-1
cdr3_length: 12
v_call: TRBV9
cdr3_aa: ASRKWTGNTEAF

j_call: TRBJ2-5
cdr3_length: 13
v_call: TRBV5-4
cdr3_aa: ASSSATSGQETQY

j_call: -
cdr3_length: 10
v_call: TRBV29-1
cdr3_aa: SVLLRGAEQY

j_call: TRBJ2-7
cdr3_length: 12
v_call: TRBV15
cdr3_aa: ATSSGGDSYEQY

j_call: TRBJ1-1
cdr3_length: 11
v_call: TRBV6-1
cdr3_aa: ASRRTDNTEAF

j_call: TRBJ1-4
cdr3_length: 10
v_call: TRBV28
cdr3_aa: ASSDPNEKLF

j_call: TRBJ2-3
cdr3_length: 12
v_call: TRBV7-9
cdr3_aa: ASSFRTDTDTQY

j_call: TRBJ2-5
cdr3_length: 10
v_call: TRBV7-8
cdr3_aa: ASSFVFGTQY

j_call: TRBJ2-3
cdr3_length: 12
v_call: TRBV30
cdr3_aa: AVTPGRAVDTQY

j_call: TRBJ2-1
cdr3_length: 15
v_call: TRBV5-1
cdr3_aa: ASSLGGLAGAYNEQF

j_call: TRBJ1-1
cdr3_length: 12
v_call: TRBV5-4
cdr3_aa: ASSFTGRNTEAF

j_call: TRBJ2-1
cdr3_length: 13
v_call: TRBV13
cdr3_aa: ASSPTSGNYNEQF

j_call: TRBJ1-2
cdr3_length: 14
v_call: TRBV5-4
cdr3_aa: ASSLGVRGEGSGYT

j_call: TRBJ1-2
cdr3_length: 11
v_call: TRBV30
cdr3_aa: AWSANTGLGYT

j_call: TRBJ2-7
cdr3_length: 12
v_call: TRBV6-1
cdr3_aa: ASSVLLAGVEQY